This entry lists 8 T cell receptor beta chains sequenced from one sample in a study of CXCR3-negative and CXCR3-positive naive CD8 T cells. The authors prepared UMI-labeled TRB cDNA libraries by 5' RACE. From the 5' RACE reads, TCRdb lists one entry per CDR3 protein and no DNA. There are some 130,000 distinct CDR3 sequences in the sample, with 0.25% to 0.35% held by the top ten. The sequencing input was naive CXCR3- CD8+ T cells from blood. Subset defined: CD45RO-CCR7+CD27+CD95- naive CD8+ T cells lacking CXCR3 (TNR3-). The source is a human donor in good health. Some clones in this sample may be carry-over from other donors' samples.

The gene calls are TRBV2 and TRBJ2-7; TCRdb lists TRBD2, though no DNA is available to test this call. Looked up from germline, CDR1 is SNHLY and CDR2 is FYNNEI. The CDR3 totals 15 residues. This chain's CDR3 is CASNPLAGETYEQYF.

The CDR3 here is CSARKPYHRPYNEQFF. The rearrangement joins TRBV20-1 to TRBJ2-1; as DNA is missing, the TRBD2 call by TCRdb cannot be tested. The germline CDR1 and CDR2 sequences are DFQATT and SNEGSKA (reference sequence). The CDR3 contains 16 residues.

J is TRBJ2-5 and V is TRBV5-1; TCRdb's assignment of TRBD1 cannot be checked, as there is no DNA. The CDR3 has 17 residues. Germline V gene data show CDR1 as SGHRS and CDR2 as YFSETQ. The CDR3 here is CASSNPLEDREKETQYF.

This chain joins TRBV4-1 and TRBJ2-1. Germline values: CDR1 MGHRA, CDR2 YSYEKL. This CDR3 comprises 16 residues. Here the CDR3 reads CASSQFSAGTYNEQFF.

V usage is TRBV5-5 and J usage is TRBJ2-7; TCRdb names TRBD1, which stays unverified in the absence of DNA. The germline V gene encodes CDR1 SGHKS and CDR2 YYEKEE (reference sequence). This CDR3 spans 12 amino acids. CDR3 amino acids: CASDTDTYEQYF.

The rearrangement links TRBV20-1 to TRBJ1-2. This CDR3 is 14 amino acids long. Germline V gene sequence: CDR1 DFQATT, CDR2 SNEGSKA (reference sequence). CDR3 sequence: CSARDRVGYYGYTF.

The chain uses TRBV29-1 and TRBJ2-3; there is no DNA to check the TCRdb D call of TRBD2. Germline CDR1 reads SQVTM; CDR2 reads ANQGSEA. This CDR3 has 14 amino acids. The CDR3 loop reads CSVASLLGTDTQYF.

The chain combines TRBV9 with TRBJ2-1; TCRdb names TRBD1, which stays unverified in the absence of DNA. The CDR3 extends over 14 amino acids. The V gene's germline CDR1 is SGDLS and CDR2 YYNGEE. The CDR3 protein is CASSVIDSANEQFF.